One T cell receptor (beta chain) is described in this entry. Its binding antigen is unknown. Base qualities are not recorded, but no much larger clone differs from it by a single base. Another Seattle source contributed samples from volunteer blood donors who had recovered from COVID-19. Whole blood was collected in K2EDTA tubes by collaborating institutions according to the institutions' own protocols. For TCRbeta analysis, collaborator samples were shipped as frozen whole blood, as isolated PBMCs, or as DNA extracted from either sample type. TCRbeta CDR3 regions were amplified from genomic DNA by means of the immunoSEQ Assay, a bias-controlled multiplex PCR. In the source study's methods: The number of nucleated cells in each sample was estimated from the amplification of reference gene primers within the assay. To quantify the absolute abundance of each unique TCRbeta CDR3 rearrangement, sequence reads were collapsed and filtered. For each sample, productive Simpson clonality was calculated as the square root of Simpson's diversity index over productive rearrangements. TCRdb stores this immuneACCESS table with in-frame sequences only. Part of the clones is absent; in the studies checked, under half of the shortfall reflects unresolved V genes, and no reason is known for the rest. D and trimming come from the DNA, and the V and J calls and clone size come from that table. The sample table contains more than 250,000 clones; only one count was recorded for approximately 88% of them. The top ten constitute about 6.8% of the sample.

This record comes from a study of blood T cell repertoires in COVID-19 (dated by TCRdb to 2020 to 2022). At the level of the whole study: Samples covering the acute and convalescent phases of COVID-19 were provided by collaborators in the United States, Italy and Spain. Sample metadata almost always included a de-identified subject ID, COVID-19 status, age in years and sex. A freely available public database, intended as a resource for researchers studying the immune response to SARS-CoV-2, is where the repertoires were released. Where HLA class I and class II types were available, the types were taken from metadata supplied by the sample provider, not from assay-based typing. Samples were obtained from the ongoing ImmuneRACE study (first 160 participants) and from 1,200 or so subjects provided by 6 global collaborators. The material from the prospective study consisted of cDNA or gDNA derived from T cells, B-cell-depleted T cells, or PBMCs. The dataset comprised deeply sampled blood TCRbeta repertoires from subjects exposed to, actively infected with, or recovered from COVID-19.

Beyond this particular receptor, the publication reports: The amount of clinical and demographic metadata varied by source and participant and was provided uncurated.

The clonotype originates from a man aged 18 to 29 who had recovered from COVID-19. Sequencing used peripheral blood.

The nucleotides read TGCAGTGCTAGTGACGGGTCCCACAATGAGCAGTTCTTC. Protein translation: CSASDGSHNEQFF. The rearranged chain carries TRBV20-1 and TRBJ2-1; no D gene is confidently identified. Taken from the germline V gene (reference sequence), the CDR1 and CDR2 loops are DFQATT and SNEGSKA. Trimming costs V 3 bases and J 5 bases, and their ends lie 11 bases apart. Including the terminal cysteine and phenylalanine, the CDR3 comprises 13 residues. CDR3 DNA only is kept here, 39 bases in frame from base 1.